This TCR beta chain was obtained from a study of T cell responses to AZD1222 COVID-19 vaccine. Notes on the study in general: At 160-218 and 743-854, vaccine-associated CD4 TCRs were dominant, and they spanned spike. Once two AZD1222 doses were given, Spike-specific TCR breadth and depth went up.

Details on this clone: The antigen remains unidentified.

The V end was cut by 0 bases, the J end by 9 bases, with 10 bases between. The CDR3 spans 13 residues. The germline gives CDR1 SGDLS, CDR2 YYNGEE. The table came from immunoSEQ multiplex PCR; TCRdb's copy has only in-frame clones and leaves some out. The profile shows 100,000 to 150,000 clones, about 90% of them singletons. The material was peripheral blood, obtained on day 0 of AZD1222 vaccination. This chain joins TRBV9 and TRBJ1-5; the D is unclear. This receptor was taken from an adult in good health. In DNA form, the CDR3 reads TGTGCCAGCAGCGTAGTTGGGCCCCGGCCCCAGCATTTT. Protein: CASSVVGPRPQHF. The full variable domain, with the rest looked up from reference TRBV9 and TRBJ1-5, is DSGVTQTPKHLITATGQRVTLRCSPRSGDLSVYWYQQSLDQGLQFLIQYYNGEERAKGNILERFSAQQFPDLHSELNLSSLELGDSALYFCASSVVGPRPQHFGDGTRLSIL.